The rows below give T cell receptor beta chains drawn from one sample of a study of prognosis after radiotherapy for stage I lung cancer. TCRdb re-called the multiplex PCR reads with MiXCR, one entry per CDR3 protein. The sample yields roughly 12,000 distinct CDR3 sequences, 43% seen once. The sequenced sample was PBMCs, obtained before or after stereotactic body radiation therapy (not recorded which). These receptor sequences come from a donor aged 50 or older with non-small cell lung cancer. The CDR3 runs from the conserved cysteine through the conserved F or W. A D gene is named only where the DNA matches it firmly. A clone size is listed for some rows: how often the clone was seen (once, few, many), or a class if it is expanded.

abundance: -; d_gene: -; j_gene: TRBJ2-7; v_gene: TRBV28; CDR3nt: TGTGCCAGCAGTTTATCTGTGGGGGAAGAGCAGTACTTC; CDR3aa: CASSLSVGEEQYF
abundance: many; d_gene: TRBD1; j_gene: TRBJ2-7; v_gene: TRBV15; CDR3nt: TGTGCCACCAGCAGAGATACAATGGGGGGTAAGGGGACAGGGCACTACGAGCAGTACTTC; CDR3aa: CATSRDTMGGKGTGHYEQYF
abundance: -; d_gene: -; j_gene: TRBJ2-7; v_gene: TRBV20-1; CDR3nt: TGCAGTGCTAAGTGCAGGTCATTGGGATGGCAGTACTTC; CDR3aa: CSAKCRSLGWQYF
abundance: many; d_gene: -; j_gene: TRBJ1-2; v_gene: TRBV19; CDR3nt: TGTGCCAGTAGTATGATTTTTTTAAGGGACTACTATGGCTACACCTTC; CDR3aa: CASSMIFLRDYYGYTF
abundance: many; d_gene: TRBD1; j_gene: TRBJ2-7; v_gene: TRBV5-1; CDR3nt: TGCGCCAGCAGCCCCGGCGCAGGGGGAAGCTCCTACGAGCAGTACTTC; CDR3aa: CASSPGAGGSSYEQYF
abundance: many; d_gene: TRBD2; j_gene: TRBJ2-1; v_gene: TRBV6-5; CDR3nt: TGTGCCAGCAGTTACACCGGACTAGCTAGTTACAATGAGCAGTTCTTC; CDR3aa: CASSYTGLASYNEQFF
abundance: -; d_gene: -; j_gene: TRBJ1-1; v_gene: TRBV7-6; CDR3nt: TGTGCCAGCAGCTTAGTAAGGGCTGAAGCTTTCTTT; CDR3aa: CASSLVRAEAFF
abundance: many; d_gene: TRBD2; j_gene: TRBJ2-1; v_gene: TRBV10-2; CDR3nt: TGCGCCAGCAGTGATCCGGGGGGGGGAACCTACAATGAGCAGTTCTTC; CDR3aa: CASSDPGGGTYNEQFF
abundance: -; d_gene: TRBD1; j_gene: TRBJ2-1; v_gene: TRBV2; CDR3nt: TGTGCCAGCAGGCCGGGACAGGGGGCCTACAATGAGCAGTTCTTC; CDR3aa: CASRPGQGAYNEQFF
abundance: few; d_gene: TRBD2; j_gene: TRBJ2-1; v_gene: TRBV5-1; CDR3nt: TGCGCCAGCAGCTTGAATGGACTAGCGGCCAAGCAGTTCTTC; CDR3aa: CASSLNGLAAKQFF
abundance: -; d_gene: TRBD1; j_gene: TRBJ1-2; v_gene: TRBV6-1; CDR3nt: TGTGCCAGCAGCACGGTGGGACAGGGGGATGGCTACACCTTC; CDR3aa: CASSTVGQGDGYTF
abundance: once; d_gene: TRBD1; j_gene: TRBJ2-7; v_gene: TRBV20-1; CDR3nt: TGCAGTGCTGGAGGGACAGGGATCTACGAGCAGTACTTC; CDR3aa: CSAGGTGIYEQYF
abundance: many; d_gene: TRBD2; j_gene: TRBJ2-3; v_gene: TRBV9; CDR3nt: TGTGCCAGCAGCGGGACTAGCGGGGGTGACACAGATACGCAGTATTTT; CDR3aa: CASSGTSGGDTDTQYF
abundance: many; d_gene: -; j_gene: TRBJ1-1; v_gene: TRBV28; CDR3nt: TGTGCCAGCAGCACCACTGACACTGAAGCTTTCTTT; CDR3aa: CASSTTDTEAFF